The TCR beta chain described here comes from a study of blood T cell repertoires in COVID-19. Study summary: PBMCs, B-cell-depleted T cells, or T cells were the source of the cDNA or gDNA that made up the material.

Sequencing used immunoSEQ multiplex PCR; TCRdb keeps in-frame clones, though not all of them. The sample has over 120,000 clones, roughly 80% seen once. Sequenced: peripheral blood. The receptor comes from a human donor in a cohort sampled during active COVID-19.

The CDR3 loop reads CASSTGQFSGNTIYF. DNA of the CDR3: TGTGCCAGTAGTACCGGACAGTTCTCTGGAAACACCATATATTTT. The chain employs TRBV19 and TRBJ1-3; a weak D match, TRBD1 (6 bases). The germline CDR1 and CDR2 sequences are LNHDA and SQIVND (reference sequence). V lost 4 bases, J lost 0 bases, and 10 bases lay in between. This CDR3 comprises 15 residues. Drawing the rest from reference TRBV19 and TRBJ1-3, the complete variable domain is DGGITQSPKYLFRKEGQNVTLSCEQNLNHDAMYWYRQDPGQGLRLIYYSQIVNDFQKGDIAEGYSVSREKKESFPLTVTSAQKNPTAFYLCASSTGQFSGNTIYFGEGSWLTVV.